The 9 T cell receptor beta chains below were found in one sample sequenced in a study of vaccination effects on CD4 cells after COVID-19. This table comes from immunoSEQ multiplex PCR, and its TCRdb copy is limited to in-frame clones, with some not included. The sample holds under 25,000 clones, 81% seen once. These TCRs are of unknown antigen specificity. Antigen-specific CD4+ T cells were first expanded with viral peptide pools by the ViraFEST assay and only then sequenced. Subsequent to a culture period of more than 9 days, CD4+ T cells were isolated. All participants had two doses of either the BNT162b2 or mRNA-1273 vaccine. Sequences were derived from CD4+ T cells from PBMCs cultured with SARS-CoV-2 spike peptides, sampled after COVID-19 vaccination. Receptor source: a human donor who received a COVID-19 vaccine. Some clones in this sample may be carry-over from other donors' samples.

The J gene is TRBJ2-3, the V gene TRBV5-1; 8 nucleotides match TRBD2. CDR1 and CDR2 (germline): SGHRS, YFSETQ. The CDR3 sequence is 14 residues long. The J segment lost 2 bases and the V segment lost 5 bases, leaving 4 bases of the junction unmatched. The CDR3 loop reads CASSAGGYTDTQYF. The CDR3 DNA reads TGCGCCAGCAGTGCGGGGGGATACACAGATACGCAGTATTTT.

The chain recombines TRBV12-3 or TRBV12-4 with TRBJ2-2; D gene uncertain. The V gene lost 6 bases and the J gene lost 6 bases, with 5 bases spanning the gap. The CDR3 length is 11 residues. As DNA, the CDR3 is TGTGCCAGCAGCCGAGCCGGGGAGCTGTTTTTT. Its protein product is CASSRAGELFF.

The chain combines TRBV27 with TRBJ2-2, with 9 nucleotides matching TRBD1. The CDR3 sequence is 13 residues long. The J segment lost 6 bases and the V segment lost 7 bases, leaving 3 bases of the junction unmatched. Germline CDR1 MNHEY, CDR2 SMNVEV (reference sequence). DNA of the CDR3: TGTGCCAGCAACAGACAGGGGGCCGGGGAGCTGTTTTTT. This translates into CASNRQGAGELFF.

This sequence joins TRBV11-2 and TRBJ1-2; D is uncertain. CDR3 length equals 12 residues. Germline CDR1 is SGHAT and CDR2 is FQNNGV. The V gene lost 5 bases and the J gene lost 4 bases, with 8 bases spanning the gap. The CDR3 nucleotides are TGTGCCAGCAGCCCCATGCTCTATGGCTACACCTTC. This gives the protein CASSPMLYGYTF.

Notes on this clone: This sample also contains other DNA sequences that code for the same CDR3. The chain employs TRBV5-6 and TRBJ2-3; no definite D call. CDR3 length: 13 amino acids. Germline V gives CDR1 SGHDT, CDR2 YYEEEE. The V end lost 4 bases, the J end lost 0 bases, and 6 bases lay between the germline ends. The CDR3 nucleotides read TGTGCCAGCAGCCTCCCGAGCACAGATACGCAGTATTTT. Translating it yields CASSLPSTDTQYF.

The chain carries TRBV7-7 and TRBJ2-5; no clear D. Trimming removed 0 bases at V and 4 bases at J, with 12 bases between. Germline V gives CDR1 SSHAT, CDR2 FNYEAQ (reference sequence). The CDR3 has 15 residues. CDR3 protein: CASSLALALGETQYF. CDR3 sequence (DNA): TGTGCCAGCAGCTTAGCGCTGGCTTTGGGAGAGACCCAGTACTTC.

The gene calls are TRBV6-2 or TRBV6-3 and TRBJ2-1; TRBD2 matches at 13 bases. Germline lookup yields CDR1 MNHEY and CDR2 SVGEGT. With 4 bases clipped from V and 2 bases from J, the junction kept 2 bases outside the gene matches. The CDR3 contains 16 residues. The CDR3 reads CASSSGLAGTYNEQFF. The CDR3 nucleotides are TGTGCCAGCAGTTCGGGACTAGCGGGGACCTACAATGAGCAGTTCTTC.

This clone was detected once. This chain links TRBV18 with TRBJ1-4; TRBD1 aligns across 11 bases. CDR3 length: 15 residues. Germline values: CDR1 KGHSH, CDR2 LQKENI. Trimming removed 6 bases from V and 8 bases from J; junction bases left unmatched: 8. The CDR3 DNA reads TGTGCCAGCTCCCTTGGGACAGGGGGAAAGGAAAAACTGTTTTTT. It specifies CASSLGTGGKEKLFF.

DNA for the CDR3: TGTGCCAGCAGCCAATTGAAGGATGGAAACACCATATATTTT. Amino acids: CASSQLKDGNTIYF. The V gene is TRBV14, the J gene TRBJ1-3; D ambiguous. Between the trimmed V and J ends, which lost 2 bases and 3 bases, there was a span of 8 bases. This CDR3 comprises 14 residues. The germline gives CDR1 SGHDN, CDR2 FVKESK.